This record covers a single T cell receptor beta chain. Its antigen is still unknown. Base qualities are not provided; no much larger clone lies one nucleotide away. To prepare the library, the immunoSEQ multiplex PCR assay was applied. The original methods were these. A statistical classification framework was built to diagnose cytomegalovirus status from the catalog of TCR beta chain sequences. TCRdb took over this immuneACCESS table, retaining in-frame rearrangements with V and J assigned. Such tables are incomplete; in checked studies, under half of the missing clones stem from an unresolved V gene, and the remainder is unexplained. The DNA gave D and trimming, while V, J and clone size come from that table. The sample data list approximately 54,000 clones, and approximately 90% of these were observed just once. The ten largest make up 7.5% to 10% of the sample. Donors formed part of the validation cohort, which comprised 120 subjects and was distinct from the first cohort of 550 to 850 subjects.

The data belong to a study of cytomegalovirus exposure and HLA in healthy donors (dated by TCRdb to the late 2010s). Describing the broader study: The approximately 710 repertoires of the first cohort and the 120 validation repertoires were produced on the same platform, according to a later analysis. The study was designed to test whether signatures of past pathogen exposure could be identified by cataloging public T cell receptors. In addition to the first cohort of hundreds of subjects, a separate validation cohort of approximately 120 different subjects was used. The study combined high-throughput TCR immunosequencing, statistical association of individual TCRs with disease status, and machine learning to predict cytomegalovirus infection status.

Reading from cysteine to phenylalanine, the CDR3 counts 12 amino acids. Solely the CDR3 DNA is kept, with 36 bases framed from the first base. CDR1 MNHEY and CDR2 SVGAGI are derived from the germline V gene. V is trimmed back by 6 bases and J by 7 bases, and the junction contains 3 bases that no gene match accounts for. Study-wide findings and limitations: In the study, approximately 160 TCR beta chains were listed as associated with cytomegalovirus. A later analysis found that TCRs clustered in the first cohort also tended to co-occur in the 110 or so validation repertoires, with 94% of cluster scores above 0. The classifier was reported to diagnose cytomegalovirus status with high specificity and sensitivity in both the original and validation cohorts. Three of the identified cytomegalovirus-associated TCR beta chains were confirmed in vitro to be specific for cytomegalovirus antigens. Most TCR sequences were seen in very few donors, while some public TCRs were found in many individuals. All 120 or so repertoires were used to score co-occurrence in the validation cohort in a later analysis, because that analysis had no HLA typing for the cohort. The authors suggested that the approach could potentially be generalized to other disease states and immunological phenotypes.

What was sequenced was PBMCs. The V and J genes are TRBV6-5 and TRBJ2-3; 8 bases in between match TRBD1. The sequence came from a woman aged 18-29 years in good health and CMV-seropositive. The nucleotide sequence reads as follows: TGTGCCAGCAGCACAGGGGGGAATACGCAGTATTTT. Translated, it reads CASSTGGNTQYF.